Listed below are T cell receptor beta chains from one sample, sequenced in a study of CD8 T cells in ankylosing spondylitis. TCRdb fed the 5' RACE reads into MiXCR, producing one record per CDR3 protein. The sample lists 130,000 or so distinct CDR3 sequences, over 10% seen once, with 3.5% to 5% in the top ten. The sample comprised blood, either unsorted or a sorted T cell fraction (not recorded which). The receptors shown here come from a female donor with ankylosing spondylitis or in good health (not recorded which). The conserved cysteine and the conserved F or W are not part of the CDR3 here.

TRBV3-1 ASSQDRGETEAF
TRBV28 ASTRDVAEAF
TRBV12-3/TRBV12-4 ASSQQGSYGYT
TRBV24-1 ATSDQGYTDTQY
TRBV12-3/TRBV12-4 ASSTQGWQETQY
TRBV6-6 AVRKPPYEQY
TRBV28 ASSLTSNRGAEQY
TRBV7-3 ASSLAGDYGYT
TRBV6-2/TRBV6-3 ASRPGQVGGDTQY
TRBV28 ASSKYAGGNSYEQY
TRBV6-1 ASRTDRLNTEAF
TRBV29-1 SALGTRETQY
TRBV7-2 ASSPAPIRRGDRGGETQY
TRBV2 ASSEARTNTGELF
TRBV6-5 ASSSGTEGPDTQY
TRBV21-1 ASSPRQGYTEAF
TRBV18 ASSFRDRGRGNTEAF
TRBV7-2 ASSLLAGTTYGQH
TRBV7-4 ASSLPPTGGNLSNQPQH
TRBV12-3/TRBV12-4 ASSLVEARSPLH
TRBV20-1 SARDWDTEAF
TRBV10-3 AIKSSALNTEAF
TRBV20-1 SARASGYEQY
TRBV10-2 ASIPSRDRGHNEQF
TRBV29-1 SVEAGTGANVLT
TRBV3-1 ASSRLLQRTPPFGNEQF
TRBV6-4 ASRTSSSTDTQY
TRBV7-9 ASSLRRDTEAF
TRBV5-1 ASSLELAGVRYEQF
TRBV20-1 SALLSQQGHVAF
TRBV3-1 ASSHRPRNTEAF
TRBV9 ASSPPLTGFSTDTQY
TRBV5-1 ASSLALAENIQY
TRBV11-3 ASSLEAYSYNEQF